This entry lists 27 T cell receptor beta chains sequenced from one sample in a study of shared clonotypes between healthy human individuals. The method was immunoSEQ multiplex PCR; TCRdb's version includes in-frame clones alone and lacks a portion of them. The table has roughly 2,300,000 clones, 85% to 95% seen once. Sample: naive CD4+ T cells from PBMCs. Indicated subset: CD45RA+ positively selected. The receptor source for this set is a man aged 18 to 30 in good health. Some clones in this sample may be carry-over from other donors' samples.

The rearrangement joins TRBV5-1 to TRBJ2-3, with 9 bases fitting TRBD2. Losses at the gene ends were 0 bases for V and 5 bases for J; bases not matched to a gene: 7. Germline values: CDR1 SGHRS, CDR2 YFSETQ. This CDR3 is 16 amino acids long. As DNA, the CDR3 is TGCGCCAGCAGCTTGGGACTAGCGGACCCCGGAGATACGCAGTATTTT. Encoded protein: CASSLGLADPGDTQYF. The full variable domain, in which reference TRBV5-1 and TRBJ2-3 provide the parts outside the CDR3, is KAGVTQTPRYLIKTRGQQVTLSCSPISGHRSVSWYQQTPGQGLQFLFEYFSETQRNKGNFPGRFSGRQFSNSRSEMNVSTLELGDSALYLCASSLGLADPGDTQYFGPGTRLTVL.

This chain joins TRBV7-9 and TRBJ2-1; the D is unclear. The germline CDR1 and CDR2 sequences are SEHNR and FQNEAQ (reference sequence). The CDR3 runs to 11 residues. V dropped 3 bases and J dropped 8 bases, with 5 bases sitting between them. In DNA, the CDR3 is TGTGCCAGCAGCTTTGTCGATGAGCAGTTCTTC. This translates into CASSFVDEQFF.

The chain has TRBV7-3 and TRBJ1-1; D might be TRBD1 (5 bases). Trimming took 1 base from V and 0 from J, leaving 6 bases between them. The CDR3 loop spans 14 amino acids. Germline V CDR1 and CDR2: SGHTA, FQGTGA. This CDR3 is CASSLRGLNTEAFF. The CDR3 DNA reads as TGTGCCAGCAGCTTAAGGGGCCTGAACACTGAAGCTTTCTTT.

The rearrangement uses TRBV6-1 and TRBJ2-7, with 7 nucleotides matching TRBD2. The CDR3 consists of 14 residues. V lost 4 bases, J lost 2 bases, and 5 bases stayed unmatched. Germline V gene lookup returns CDR1 MNHNS and CDR2 SASEGT. The CDR3 bases are TGTGCCAGCAGTGGGCAGCGGGGCCCCTACGAGCAGTACTTC. Translation: CASSGQRGPYEQYF.

The chain combines TRBV6-5 with TRBJ1-5; D is undetermined. Germline V gene data show CDR1 as MNHEY and CDR2 as SVGAGI. V was clipped by 2 bases and J by 0 bases, with 5 bases between them. This CDR3 contains 14 residues. CDR3 nucleotides: TGTGCCAGCAGTTACATGTCTAGCAATCAGCCCCAGCATTTT. Translation gives CASSYMSSNQPQHF.

The chain uses TRBV5-1 and TRBJ2-5; D may be TRBD1 (5 bases). Germline V gene data show CDR1 as SGHRS and CDR2 as YFSETQ. The CDR3 length is 16 residues. Trimming stripped 3 bases from V and 3 bases from J, with 18 bases between. CDR3 sequence: CASSSSLRAYEETQYF. CDR3 DNA sequence: TGCGCCAGCAGCTCCTCCCTCAGGGCCTATGAAGAGACCCAGTACTTC.

The chain joins TRBV4-3 to TRBJ2-5; 11 nucleotides line up with TRBD2. The end of the DNA is better explained by TRBJ2-7, so the J call may be wrong. The CDR3 is 15 amino acids. Germline loops: CDR1 LGHNA, CDR2 YSLEER. For the CDR3, the DNA is TGCGCCAGCAGCCCGACTAGCGGGATGACCTACGAGCAGTACTTC. Its protein product is CASSPTSGMTYEQYF.

Turning to this clone: The sample has other DNA sequences that encode this CDR3 too. The chain recombines TRBV5-1 with TRBJ2-2; no firm D call. Trimming removed 2 bases at V and 6 bases at J, with 5 bases between. The germline gives CDR1 SGHRS, CDR2 YFSETQ. This CDR3 has 12 residues. The DNA of the CDR3 is TGCGCCAGCAGCTTTGGGGCCGGGGAGCTGTTTTTT. It yields the protein CASSFGAGELFF.

V and J are TRBV29-1 and TRBJ1-3; no clear D gene. CDR1 is SQVTM, CDR2 ANQGSEA, per germline. The length of the CDR3 is 15 residues. The ends were cut back, 6 bases at V and 2 bases at J, with 17 bases in the middle. The CDR3 protein is CSVTVSAGPGNTIYF. As DNA, the CDR3 is TGCAGCGTGACCGTCAGCGCTGGGCCTGGAAACACCATATATTTT.

The gene calls are TRBV5-1 and TRBJ2-3; 7 nucleotides align to TRBD1. The CDR3 covers 14 residues. Germline V CDR1 and CDR2: SGHRS, YFSETQ. J lost 5 bases, V lost 4 bases, and 7 bases had no gene match. The CDR3 bases are TGCGCCAGCAGCCCCAACAGGGGTAGAGATACGCAGTATTTT. Its protein product is CASSPNRGRDTQYF.

V and J are TRBV9 and TRBJ2-5; tentative D call: TRBD1 (5 bases). From germline, CDR1 is SGDLS and CDR2 YYNGEE. Deletions cut 1 base from V and 4 bases from J, with 14 bases between. The length of the CDR3 is 15 residues. CDR3 in amino acids: CASSVISGMGETQYF. The CDR3 region has the DNA TGTGCCAGCAGCGTAATCTCAGGGATGGGAGAGACCCAGTACTTC.

V is TRBV7-3 and J is TRBJ2-1, with 14 nucleotides matching TRBD2. The ends lost 5 bases at V and 9 bases at J; junction bases unmatched: 6. CDR3 size: 15 residues. Germline CDR1 reads SGHTA; CDR2 reads FQGTGA. In nucleotides, the CDR3 is TGTGCCAGCAGCGTAGGGACTAGCGGGAGCGGTGAGCAGTTCTTC. Its protein is CASSVGTSGSGEQFF.

This chain uses TRBV5-4 with TRBJ2-7, with TRBD2 matching over 12 bases. Germline V CDR1 and CDR2: SGHNT, YYREEE (reference sequence). The J segment lost 7 bases and the V segment lost 4 bases, leaving 6 bases of the junction unmatched. This CDR3 is 14 amino acids long. The CDR3 DNA reads as TGTGCCAGCAGCAGCGGACTAGCGGGAAAGGAGCAGTACTTC. This sequence encodes CASSSGLAGKEQYF.

The chain combines TRBV28 with TRBJ2-5, with 10 positions matching TRBD2. The closer fit of TRBJ2-7 to the DNA end suggests the J call may be wrong. The CDR3 spans 15 residues. Per the germline V gene, CDR1 is MDHEN and CDR2 is SYDVKM. CDR3 coding DNA: TGTGCCAGCAGACGGGGACTAGCGAGTACCTACGAGCAGTACTTC. This gives the protein CASRRGLASTYEQYF.

This chain joins TRBV30 and TRBJ1-6; a weak D match, TRBD1 (5 bases). V lost 4 bases and J lost 0, with 13 bases in between. Germline assignment: CDR1 GTSNPN and CDR2 SVGIG (reference sequence). The CDR3 has 16 amino acids. The CDR3 spells CAWMKRGSSYNSPLHF. The CDR3 coding sequence is TGTGCCTGGATGAAGCGGGGGAGCTCCTATAATTCACCCCTCCACTTT.

The rearrangement links TRBV5-1 to TRBJ2-1; 8 bases map to TRBD2. The CDR3 covers 15 residues. Germline V CDR1 and CDR2: SGHRS, YFSETQ. After removal of 3 bases from V and 6 bases from J, the junction contained 8 bases not matched to a gene. CDR3 region: CASSSDPGTSNEQFF. CDR3 coding DNA: TGCGCCAGCAGCTCGGACCCCGGGACTAGCAATGAGCAGTTCTTC.

The chain joins TRBV14 to TRBJ1-4; the match to TRBD1 covers 7 bases. CDR1 SGHDN and CDR2 FVKESK come from the germline V gene. The CDR3 runs 16 residues. With V trimmed by 4 bases and J by 7 bases, 12 bases remained unmatched. The CDR3 DNA reads TGTGCCAGCAGCCGTCGACAGGGTGGGACGGTTGAAAAACTGTTTTTT. Protein: CASSRRQGGTVEKLFF.

V usage is TRBV9 and J usage is TRBJ1-2, with D perhaps matching TRBD1 (5 bases). The CDR3 sequence is 12 residues long. Per germline, CDR1 SGDLS and CDR2 YYNGEE. The germline V and J ends were trimmed by 4 bases and 14 bases, with 18 bases remaining between them. CDR3 protein: CASSPVGGTATF. The CDR3 DNA follows: TGTGCCAGCAGCCCTGTAGGTGGGACGGCAACCTTC. The full variable domain, rest sourced from reference TRBV9 and TRBJ1-2, is DSGVTQTPKHLITATGQRVTLRCSPRSGDLSVYWYQQSLDQGLQFLIQYYNGEERAKGNILERFSAQQFPDLHSELNLSSLELGDSALYFCASSPVGGTATFGSGTRLTVV.

V is TRBV7-3 and J is TRBJ1-1; D is ambiguous. V lost 5 bases and J 1 base, leaving 8 bases between the germline ends. This CDR3 contains 13 residues. Germline V gives CDR1 SGHTA, CDR2 FQGTGA. This CDR3 reads CASSPTKNTEAFF. The CDR3 DNA follows: TGTGCCAGCAGCCCGACCAAGAACACTGAAGCTTTCTTT.

V and J are TRBV2 and TRBJ2-3; 14 nucleotides agree with TRBD2. Losses at the gene ends were 6 bases for V and 3 bases for J; bases not matched to a gene: 5. CDR1 is SNHLY, CDR2 FYNNEI, per germline. The CDR3 length is 16 residues. The CDR3 loop is CASREGLAGETDTQYF. CDR3 nucleotide sequence: TGTGCCAGCAGAGAGGGACTAGCGGGAGAAACAGATACGCAGTATTTT.

The chain uses TRBV27 and TRBJ2-3, with a tentative D call TRBD1 (6 bases). Per germline, CDR1 MNHEY and CDR2 SMNVEV (reference sequence). With 0 bases removed from V and 2 bases from J, the gap between germline ends came to 15 bases. There are 17 residues in the CDR3. CDR3 sequence reads: CASSLSPRDTVTDTQYF. The DNA for the CDR3 is TGTGCCAGCAGTTTATCGCCCCGGGACACGGTCACAGATACGCAGTATTTT.

V usage is TRBV28 and J usage is TRBJ1-5, with D possibly being TRBD1 (5 bases). The CDR3 has 16 amino acids. Trimming stripped 7 bases from V and 0 bases from J, with 16 bases between. The germline V gene encodes CDR1 MDHEN and CDR2 SYDVKM. CDR3 DNA sequence: TGTGCCAGCACCCCCCTGGGGGTAGGTAGCAATCAGCCCCAGCATTTT. This translates into CASTPLGVGSNQPQHF.

On this clone itself: At the DNA level, this CDR3 is encoded by other sequences in the same sample as well. V usage is TRBV10-3 and J usage is TRBJ2-3, with D unresolved. V lost 3 bases, J lost 3 bases, and 13 bases lay in between. The CDR3 is 15 amino acids. The V gene's germline CDR1 is ENHRY and CDR2 SYGVKD. The chain's CDR3 is CAISEGQPRTDTQYF. DNA for the CDR3: TGTGCCATCAGTGAAGGGCAGCCTCGGACAGATACGCAGTATTTT.

The rearrangement links TRBV15 to TRBJ2-3; TRBD2 matches 8 bases. The CDR3 totals 16 residues. Per the germline V gene, CDR1 is LNHNV and CDR2 is YYDKDF (reference sequence). Losses at the gene ends were 5 bases for V and 2 bases for J; bases not matched to a gene: 9. The CDR3 DNA follows: TGTGCCACCAGCGGACAGCGGGAGCGAAACACAGATACGCAGTATTTT. Its protein is CATSGQRERNTDTQYF.

This CDR3 is CASSWGVSTDTQYF. CDR3 sequence (DNA): TGTGCCAGCAGCTGGGGGGTTAGCACAGATACGCAGTATTTT. The rearrangement links TRBV9 to TRBJ2-3; a possible D gene is TRBD2 (6 bases). CDR1 SGDLS and CDR2 YYNGEE come from the germline V gene. V was pared by 4 bases and J by 0 bases, with 9 bases between. CDR3 length equals 14 residues.

In nucleotides, the CDR3 is TGTGCCAGCTCACCACCGGGCTCAGTGATCACAGATACGCAGTATTTT. It encodes CASSPPGSVITDTQYF. This chain uses TRBV18 with TRBJ2-3; D gene ambiguous. The V gene's germline CDR1 is KGHSH and CDR2 LQKENI. V dropped 0 bases and J dropped 2 bases, with 12 bases sitting between them. The CDR3 is 16 amino acids.

V usage is TRBV5-4 and J usage is TRBJ2-7; 8 nucleotides agree with TRBD1. CDR3 length: 15 amino acids. Trimming cost V 4 bases and J 0 bases; bases outside gene matches: 6. Germline V gene data show CDR1 as SGHNT and CDR2 as YYREEE (reference sequence). This CDR3 reads CASSQEGQGSYEQYF. In DNA form, the CDR3 reads TGTGCCAGCAGCCAGGAAGGACAGGGCTCCTACGAGCAGTACTTC.